This TCR beta chain stems from a study of T cells in Graves' hyperthyroidism and ophthalmopathy. About the research overall: Any treatment followed the collection of peripheral blood at initial diagnosis.

The germline V gene encodes CDR1 SGHRS and CDR2 YFSETQ. The CDR3 has 13 residues. The ends were cut back, 5 bases at V and 1 base at J, with 9 bases in the middle. This clonotype was seen many times. With a duration under 2 months, the hyperthyroidism was newly diagnosed in patients aged 18 to 65. Amplification targeted TCR beta CDR3 regions from RNA transcripts. HTBI primers drove first-round RT-PCR of the TCR CDR3. One entry per CDR3 protein, called by TCRdb with MiXCR from the multiplex PCR reads. The sample includes some 560,000 distinct CDR3 sequences, 15% to 19% of them seen just once. The source is a woman aged 25-40 years with Graves' hyperthyroidism. The rearrangement uses TRBV5-1 and TRBJ1-1; possibly TRBD1 for D (5 bases). The specimen sequenced was blood. CDR3 loop: CASRGGENTEAFF. The CDR3, as DNA: TGCGCCAGCAGGGGGGGGGAGAACACTGAAGCTTTCTTT.